Following are 26 T cell receptor beta chains from one sample sequenced in a study of CD8+CD57+ T cells in acquired aplastic anemia. Researchers used genomic DNA as the template to profile TCR beta VDJ and CDR3. Each CDR3 protein gets one entry after TCRdb re-called the reads with MiXCR. The table includes about 150,000 distinct CDR3 sequences, about 45% detected once. Sequencing was done on patients that had shown CD8+CD57+ cell expansion by flow cytometry. What was sequenced was sorted CD4+, CD8+, or CD8+CD57+ T cells (not recorded which) from PBMCs. The receptors were gathered from a human donor with aplastic anemia.

J is TRBJ2-3 and V is TRBV7-4; 10 bases are shared with TRBD1. Germline V gives CDR1 SGHVT, CDR2 SQSDAQ. The CDR3 sequence is 14 residues long. Germline trimming cut 5 bases from V and 6 bases from J; bases unmatched to any gene: 5. Here the CDR3 reads CASSADRGQDTQYF. The CDR3 DNA reads TGTGCCAGCAGCGCTGACAGGGGGCAGGATACGCAGTATTTT.

The table lists this clonotype with a few counts. This may come from a read error, since a much larger clone is one base off. The CDR3 end shows no conserved phenylalanine or tryptophan, and so a read error is likely. This chain links TRBV7-9 with TRBJ1-2; no clear D gene. Germline CDR1 SEHNR, CDR2 FQNEAQ (reference sequence). CDR3 size: 14 residues. The germline V and J ends were trimmed by 1 base and 5 bases, with 11 bases remaining between them. The CDR3 DNA reads TGTGCCAGCAGCTTAGGGGTGGCGGGATATGGCTACACCCTC. It is translated as CASSLGVAGYGYTL.

Details on this clonotype: Germline and junction disagree at one end, which may indicate a read error. The V call is TRBV25-1, the J call TRBJ2-7, with a weak D call TRBD2 (6 bases). This CDR3 contains 15 residues. CDR1 and CDR2 from the germline V gene are MGHDK and SYGVNS. CDR3 nucleotides: TGCGCCAGCAGCCAATTGGGGCGGGGATCCTACGAGCAGTACTTC. This codes for CASSQLGRGSYEQYF.

This clonotype was recorded many times. This may stem from a read error, because a much larger clone lies one nucleotide away. The rearrangement uses TRBV19 and TRBJ2-1, with D possibly being TRBD1 or TRBD2 (5 bases each). Germline values: CDR1 LNHDA, CDR2 SQIVND (reference sequence). The CDR3 spans 13 residues. CDR3 residues: CASSIQGDYEQSF. As DNA, the CDR3 is TGTGCCAGTAGTATTCAGGGAGACTATGAGCAGTCCTTC.

The V and J genes are TRBV7-6 and TRBJ1-6, with 10 bases matching TRBD1. J lost 8 bases, V lost 5 bases, and 3 bases had no gene match. This CDR3 has 14 amino acids. Germline V gives CDR1 SGHVS, CDR2 FNYEAQ. The CDR3 protein is CASSVDRGDSPLHF. The DNA of the CDR3 is TGTGCCAGCAGCGTGGACAGGGGGGATTCACCCCTCCACTTT.

In its sample, this clonotype was seen once. The chain couples TRBV24-1 to TRBJ2-7; D is possibly TRBD2 (6 bases). Trimming removed 9 bases at V and 4 bases at J, with 12 bases between. Germline V gene lookup returns CDR1 KGHDR and CDR2 SFDVKD. CDR3 size: 12 residues. The CDR3 DNA is TGTGCCACCTGCGGGAAGGTTTACGAGCAGTACTTC. It is translated as CATCGKVYEQYF.

This clonotype was counted many times. The CDR3 protein is CASSVVLGPGETQYF. In nucleotides, the CDR3 is TGTGCCAGCAGCGTAGTTTTAGGTCCTGGGGAGACCCAGTACTTC. This chain joins TRBV9 and TRBJ2-5; D is undetermined. The CDR3 contains 15 residues. Between the trimmed V and J ends, which lost 0 bases and 5 bases, there was a span of 14 bases. Germline CDR1 reads SGDLS; CDR2 reads YYNGEE.

This chain connects TRBV2 to TRBJ1-2, with D perhaps TRBD1 (6 bases). The germline V gene encodes CDR1 SNHLY and CDR2 FYNNEI. Trimming left V 3 bases short and J 6 bases short, with 11 bases between. The CDR3 extends over 13 amino acids. CDR3 loop: CASSEGKGDGYTF. The CDR3 DNA reads as TGTGCCAGCAGTGAGGGGAAGGGGGATGGCTACACCTTC.

This clonotype has a handful of counts. The rearrangement uses TRBV5-5 and TRBJ1-1; 9 bases are shared with TRBD1. V was clipped by 0 bases and J by 7 bases; unmatched bases: 10. There are 16 residues in the CDR3. The V gene's germline CDR1 is SGHKS and CDR2 YYEKEE (reference sequence). The CDR3 bases are TGTGCCAGCAGCTTGGGAGGACAGGGGAAAAGTCTTGAAGCTTTCTTT. It is translated as CASSLGGQGKSLEAFF.

This chain links TRBV20-1 with TRBJ2-3; 8 nucleotides align to TRBD2. CDR3 length: 14 amino acids. J was trimmed by 1 base and V by 5 bases; bases with no gene match: 5. Per germline, CDR1 DFQATT and CDR2 SNEGSKA (reference sequence). CDR3 sequence: CSAYGRGGTDTQYF. The CDR3 DNA follows: TGCAGTGCTTACGGGAGGGGGGGCACAGATACGCAGTATTTT.

This clonotype was seen ten or more times. The chain links TRBV7-9 to TRBJ2-7, with D possibly TRBD1 on 8 matching bases. Germline values: CDR1 SEHNR, CDR2 FQNEAQ (reference sequence). V lost 5 bases to trimming and J lost 4 bases, with 15 bases between them. This CDR3 comprises 14 residues. The CDR3 region is CASSATGGGYEQYF. The DNA for the CDR3 is TGTGCCAGCAGCGCCACAGGGGGGGGATACGAGCAGTACTTC.

This sequence joins TRBV29-1 and TRBJ1-5, with 12 bases matching TRBD1. The germline gives CDR1 SQVTM, CDR2 ANQGSEA. V trimming: 5 bases; J trimming: 6 bases; junction bases outside the gene matches: 5. The CDR3 loop spans 14 amino acids. The CDR3 DNA reads as TGCAGCGTTTCGGGACAGGGGGCGCGTCAGCCCCAGCATTTT. Protein: CSVSGQGARQPQHF.

The sample holds a few counts of this clonotype. V and J are TRBV9 and TRBJ2-1; tentatively, D is TRBD2 (6 bases). CDR3 length: 9 residues. Germline V lookup: CDR1 SGDLS, CDR2 YYNGEE. V was shortened by 7 bases and J by 10 bases, with 6 bases between the two germline ends. CDR3 protein: CASGLEQFF. CDR3 in DNA: TGTGCCAGCGGACTAGAGCAGTTCTTC. Combining the CDR3 with reference TRBV9 and TRBJ2-1 gives the whole variable domain DSGVTQTPKHLITATGQRVTLRCSPRSGDLSVYWYQQSLDQGLQFLIQYYNGEERAKGNILERFSAQQFPDLHSELNLSSLELGDSALYFCASGLEQFFGPGTRLTVL.

For this clonotype: A junction boundary mismatches the germline segment, possibly from a read error. J is TRBJ1-1 and V is TRBV19; unclear D gene. The CDR3 extends over 14 amino acids. CDR1 LNHDA and CDR2 SQIVND come from the germline V gene (reference sequence). The CDR3 reads CASSIAGDYTEAFF. CDR3 DNA sequence: TGTGCCAGCAGTATAGCAGGAGATTACACTGAAGCTTTCTTT.

The table lists this clonotype with many counts. The chain links TRBV19 to TRBJ1-5, with 8 bases lining up with TRBD1. V dropped 5 bases and J dropped 5; count of bases not matched to a gene: 2. The V gene's germline CDR1 is LNHDA and CDR2 SQIVND (reference sequence). The CDR3 is 13 amino acids. The DNA for the CDR3 is TGTGCCAGTAGTCCGGGACAGGATCAGCCCCAGCATTTT. Its translation is CASSPGQDQPQHF.

This clonotype was counted only a few times. One base away lies a much larger clone, so this may be a sequencing read error. The rearrangement links TRBV7-3 to TRBJ2-1; D is ambiguous. Germline CDR1 reads SGHTA; CDR2 reads FQGTGA. The length of the CDR3 is 15 residues. Written as DNA, the CDR3 is TGTGCCAGCAGCGTAGTGCCAGAGATGGAGAATGAGCAGCTCTTC. This sequence encodes CASSVVPEMENEQLF.

By share, this clonotype counts as medium-sized. CDR3 DNA sequence: TGTGCCAGCAGCCGCGGGGGGGCGCTAGAGACCCAGTACTTC. This codes for CASSRGGALETQYF. The chain carries TRBV7-9 and TRBJ2-5, with 9 bases aligning to TRBD2. The J segment lost 4 bases and the V segment lost 5 bases, leaving 5 bases of the junction unmatched. The CDR3 extends over 14 amino acids. In germline, CDR1 is SEHNR, CDR2 FQNEAQ (reference sequence).

Concerning this clonotype: At one of its ends the junction is not consistent with the germline gene, which may arise from a read error. The rearrangement links TRBV29-1 to TRBJ1-6, with 7 bases fitting TRBD1. Germline-derived CDR1 and CDR2 are SQVTM and ANQGSEA. The length of the CDR3 is 14 residues. CDR3 sequence: CGVETGSGDSPLHF. The CDR3 DNA reads TGCGGCGTTGAGACAGGGTCGGGGGATTCACCCCTCCACTTT.

By its share, this clonotype is medium-sized. V gene TRBV24-1 combines with J gene TRBJ1-6; D gene unclear. Trimming pared 2 bases from V and 6 bases from J, leaving 7 bases between. The CDR3 length is 14 residues. Germline loops: CDR1 KGHDR, CDR2 SFDVKD. The chain's CDR3 is CATSDSKINSPLHF. Written as DNA, the CDR3 is TGTGCCACCAGTGATTCCAAGATTAATTCACCCCTCCACTTT.

The chain is built from TRBV11-1 and TRBJ2-3; TRBD1 matches 9 bases. V was pared by 4 bases and J by 5 bases, with 10 bases of the junction left unmatched. This CDR3 has 16 residues. Germline values: CDR1 SGHAT, CDR2 FQDESV (reference sequence). CDR3 sequence: CASSSTRGQGVDTQYF. The CDR3, as DNA: TGTGCCAGCAGCTCAACCAGGGGACAGGGCGTAGATACGCAGTATTTT.

On this clonotype itself: One junction end disagrees with the germline gene, perhaps due to a read error. The genes are TRBV19 and TRBJ1-4; the match to TRBD1 covers 8 bases. This CDR3 has 16 amino acids. Germline CDR1 is LNHDA and CDR2 is SQIVND (reference sequence). This chain's CDR3 is CTSSTYSGGGNEELFF. In DNA, the CDR3 is TGTACCAGTAGTACCTACTCAGGGGGCGGTAATGAAGAACTGTTTTTT.

This rearrangement joins TRBV30 to TRBJ1-2; D is uncertain. The CDR3 runs 13 residues. Germline lookup yields CDR1 GTSNPN and CDR2 SVGIG (reference sequence). Trimming took 2 bases from V and 3 from J, leaving 10 bases between them. CDR3: CAWSFGVDYGYTF. CDR3 nucleotide sequence: TGTGCCTGGAGTTTTGGGGTGGACTATGGCTACACCTTC.

The table lists this clonotype with many counts. The V call is TRBV7-9, the J call TRBJ2-1; no reliable D call. Germline lookup yields CDR1 SEHNR and CDR2 FQNEAQ (reference sequence). CDR3 length: 13 amino acids. The V gene lost 1 base and the J gene lost 9 bases, with 10 bases spanning the gap. The CDR3 DNA reads as TGTGCCAGCAGCTTAGGGACCCCCATTGAGCAGTTCTTC. Its protein is CASSLGTPIEQFF.

This clonotype was seen repeatedly, ten times or more. The CDR3 loop reads CATSRNPRSADTQYF. CDR3 DNA sequence: TGTGCCACCAGCAGAAACCCTAGATCGGCGGATACGCAGTATTTT. The rearrangement links TRBV15 to TRBJ2-3, with unresolved D. The ends were cut back, 2 bases at V and 6 bases at J, with 15 bases in the middle. The germline gives CDR1 LNHNV, CDR2 YYDKDF (reference sequence). The CDR3 sequence is 15 residues long.

This sequence joins TRBV29-1 and TRBJ2-1; no clear D. There are 14 residues in the CDR3. The ends were cut back, 3 bases at V and 0 bases at J, with 9 bases in the middle. Germline lookup yields CDR1 SQVTM and CDR2 ANQGSEA. In DNA form, the CDR3 reads TGCAGCGTTGATGGCGCAAACTCCTACAATGAGCAGTTCTTC. As protein: CSVDGANSYNEQFF.

Only one count was recorded for this clonotype. The junction and the germline gene differ at one end; a read error may be behind it. This chain uses TRBV7-2 with TRBJ1-6; the D is unclear. The CDR3 runs 9 residues. Germline V gene sequence: CDR1 SGHTA, CDR2 FQGNSA. In DNA form, the CDR3 reads TGTGCCAGCAGCTTAGCCCTTCACTTT. Protein: CASSLALHF.